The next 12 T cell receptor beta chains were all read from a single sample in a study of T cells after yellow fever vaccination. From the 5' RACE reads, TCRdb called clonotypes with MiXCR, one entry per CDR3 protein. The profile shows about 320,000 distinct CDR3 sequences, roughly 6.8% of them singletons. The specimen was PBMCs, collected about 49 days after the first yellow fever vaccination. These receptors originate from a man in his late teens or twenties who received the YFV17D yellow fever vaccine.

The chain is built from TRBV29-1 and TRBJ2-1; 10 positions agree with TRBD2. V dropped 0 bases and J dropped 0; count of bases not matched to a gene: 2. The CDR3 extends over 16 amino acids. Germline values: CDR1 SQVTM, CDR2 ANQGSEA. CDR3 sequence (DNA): TGCAGCGTTGAAGATAGCGGGGGGCACTCCTACAATGAGCAGTTCTTC. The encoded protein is CSVEDSGGHSYNEQFF.

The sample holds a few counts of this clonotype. CDR3 residues: CASSLKRGTGPYYQETQYF. The CDR3 coding sequence is TGTGCCAGCAGTTTAAAACGGGGGACAGGACCCTACTACCAAGAGACCCAGTACTTC. The chain has TRBV27 and TRBJ2-5, with 8 bases that match TRBD1. The CDR3 has 19 residues. Germline CDR1 and CDR2: MNHEY and SMNVEV (reference sequence). V lost 2 bases to trimming and J lost 0 bases; unmatched junction nucleotides: 14.

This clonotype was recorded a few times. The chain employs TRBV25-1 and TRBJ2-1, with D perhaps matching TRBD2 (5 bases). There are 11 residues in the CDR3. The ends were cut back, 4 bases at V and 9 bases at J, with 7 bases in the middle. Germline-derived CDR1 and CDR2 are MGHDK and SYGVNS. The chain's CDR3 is CASSGGFEQFF. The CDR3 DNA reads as TGTGCCAGCAGTGGCGGGTTTGAGCAGTTCTTC.

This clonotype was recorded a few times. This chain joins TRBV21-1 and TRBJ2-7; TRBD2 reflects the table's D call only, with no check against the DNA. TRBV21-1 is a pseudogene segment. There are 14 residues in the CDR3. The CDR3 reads CASKRGGLFYEQYF. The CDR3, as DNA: TGTGCCAGCAAGCGAGGAGGGCTCTTCTACGAGCAGTACTTC.

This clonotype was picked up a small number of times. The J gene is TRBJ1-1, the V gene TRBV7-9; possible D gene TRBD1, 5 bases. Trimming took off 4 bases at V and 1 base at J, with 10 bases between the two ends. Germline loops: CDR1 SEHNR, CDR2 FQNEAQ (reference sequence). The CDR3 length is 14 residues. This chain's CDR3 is CASSSGFGNTEAFF. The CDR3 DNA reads TGTGCCAGCAGCTCAGGGTTTGGGAACACTGAAGCTTTCTTT.

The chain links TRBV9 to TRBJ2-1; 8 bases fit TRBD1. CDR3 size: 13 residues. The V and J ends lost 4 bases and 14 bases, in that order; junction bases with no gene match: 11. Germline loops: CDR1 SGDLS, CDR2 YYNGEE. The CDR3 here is CASSKAGGQEKFF. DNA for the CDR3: TGTGCCAGCAGCAAGGCAGGGGGCCAGGAGAAGTTCTTC.

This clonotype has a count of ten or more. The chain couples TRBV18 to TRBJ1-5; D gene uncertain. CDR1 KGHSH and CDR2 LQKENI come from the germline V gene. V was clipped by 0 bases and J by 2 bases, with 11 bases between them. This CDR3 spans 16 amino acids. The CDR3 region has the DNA TGTGCCAGCTCACCACCCGGGCTCCAAGGCAATCAGCCCCAGCATTTT. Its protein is CASSPPGLQGNQPQHF.

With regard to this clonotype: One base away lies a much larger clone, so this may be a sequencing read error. The CDR3 DNA follows: TGTACCAGCAGCGTAAACCAACAGCCCCAGCATTTT. Translation: CTSSVNQQPQHF. The chain uses TRBV7-2 and TRBJ1-5; no clear D. Germline CDR1 is SGHTA and CDR2 is FQGNSA. This CDR3 is built from 12 residues. Trimming took off 5 bases at V and 7 bases at J, with 9 bases between the two ends.

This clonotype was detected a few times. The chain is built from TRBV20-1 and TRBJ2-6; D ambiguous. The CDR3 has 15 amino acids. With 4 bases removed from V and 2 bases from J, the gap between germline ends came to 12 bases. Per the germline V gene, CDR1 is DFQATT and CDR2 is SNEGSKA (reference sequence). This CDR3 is CSATPQKPGANVLTF. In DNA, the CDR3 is TGCAGTGCTACTCCACAGAAACCTGGGGCCAACGTCCTGACTTTC.

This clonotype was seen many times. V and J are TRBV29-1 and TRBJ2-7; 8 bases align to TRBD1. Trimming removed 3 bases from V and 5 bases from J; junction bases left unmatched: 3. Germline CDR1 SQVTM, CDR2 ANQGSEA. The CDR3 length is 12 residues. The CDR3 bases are TGCAGCGTTGACGACAGGGGCGACGAGCAGTACTTC. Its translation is CSVDDRGDEQYF.

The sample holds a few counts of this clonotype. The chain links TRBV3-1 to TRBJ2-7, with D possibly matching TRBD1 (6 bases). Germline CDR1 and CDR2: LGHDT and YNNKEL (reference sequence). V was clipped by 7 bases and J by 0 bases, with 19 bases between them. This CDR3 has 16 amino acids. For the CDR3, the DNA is TGTGCCAGCACCAAGTTCCAGGGACATATCTCCTACGAGCAGTACGTC. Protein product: CASTKFQGHISYEQYV.

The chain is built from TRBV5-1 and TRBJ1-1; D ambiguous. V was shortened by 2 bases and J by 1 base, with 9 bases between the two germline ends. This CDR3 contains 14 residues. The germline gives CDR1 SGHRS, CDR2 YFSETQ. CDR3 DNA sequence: TGCGCCAGCAGCTTTATCTGGGAGAACACTGAAGCTTTCTTT. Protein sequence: CASSFIWENTEAFF. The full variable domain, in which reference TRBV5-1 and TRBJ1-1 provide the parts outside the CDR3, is KAGVTQTPRYLIKTRGQQVTLSCSPISGHRSVSWYQQTPGQGLQFLFEYFSETQRNKGNFPGRFSGRQFSNSRSEMNVSTLELGDSALYLCASSFIWENTEAFFGQGTRLTVV.